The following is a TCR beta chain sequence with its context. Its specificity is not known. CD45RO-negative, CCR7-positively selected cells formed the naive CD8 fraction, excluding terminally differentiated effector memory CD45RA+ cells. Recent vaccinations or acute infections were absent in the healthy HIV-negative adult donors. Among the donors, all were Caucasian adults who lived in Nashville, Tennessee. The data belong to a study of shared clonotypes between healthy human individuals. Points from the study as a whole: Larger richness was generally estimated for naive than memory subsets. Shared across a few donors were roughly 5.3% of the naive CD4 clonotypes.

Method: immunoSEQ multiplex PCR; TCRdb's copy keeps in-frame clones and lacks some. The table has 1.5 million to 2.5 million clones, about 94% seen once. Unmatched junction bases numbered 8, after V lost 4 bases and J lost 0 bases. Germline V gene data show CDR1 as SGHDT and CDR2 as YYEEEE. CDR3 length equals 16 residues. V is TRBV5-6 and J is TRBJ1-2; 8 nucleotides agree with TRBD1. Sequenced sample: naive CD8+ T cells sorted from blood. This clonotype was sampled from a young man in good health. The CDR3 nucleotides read TGTGCCAGCAGCCTCTGGCCGGGACAGGCTAACTATGGCTACACCTTC. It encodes CASSLWPGQANYGYTF.